This T cell receptor (beta chain) was documented in a study of beta chain features in type 1 diabetes listed by TCRdb under 2018. The study in broad terms: Mean age, gender distribution, total cell number and subset yield were not different between patients and healthy donors. A total of 85 million to 140 million sorted cells were examined across all samples, and a strong correlation was observed between cell number per subset and RNA yield. In the study, TCRB repertoires of sorted circulating CD4+ T cell subsets from recently diagnosed type 1 diabetes patients were compared with those of matched healthy donors. Regulatory and stem cell-like memory subsets were isolated from only 8 patients and about eight healthy donors, whereas naive and central memory subsets came from all 28 donors. The full study reports these points: In all four CD4+ subsets, TCRB CDR3 length was moderately but significantly shorter in type 1 diabetes patients. Naive, central memory and regulatory TCRB repertoires appeared to be more similar among patients than among healthy donors. Patients with type 1 diabetes made fewer insertions and deleted more nucleotides at VDJ recombination sites, implying thymic rearrangement abnormalities. Because small numbers of individuals were included in the HLA sub-analyses, any influence of HLA type on TCRB rearrangement was left unresolved. Shorter templates might be favored by PCR, yet because patient and control samples were amplified and corrected together, any such skew would affect both groups equally. Because cDNA was sequenced instead of genomic DNA, highly expressing activated cells could be over-represented, though the groups showed no difference in activation or CD3 levels.

Via the germline V gene, CDR1 is SQVTM and CDR2 ANQGSEA. From cysteine to phenylalanine, the CDR3 is 16 amino acids long. Of all the DNA, just the CDR3 is kept, 48 bases in frame from base 1. Here V drops 3 bases and J drops 4 bases, and the junction holds 10 bases not matched to any gene. A single peripheral blood draw of about 116 mL on average was collected from each donor into heparinised tubes. Using a panel that included CD45RO, CCR7, CD25, CD127, CD95 and CD27, naive, central memory, regulatory and stem cell-like memory CD4+ T cells were sorted on a BD FACSAria II. All sorted populations exceeded 95% purity. PBMCs were isolated right away by Lymphoprep density gradient centrifugation and were stained directly, without culture. So that batch effects would be minimized, each experiment stained and sorted samples in pairs, pairing one healthy donor with one patient. The entire amount of isolated RNA was reverse transcribed using the High Capacity cDNA Reverse Transcription Kit, so the sequenced TCRB transcripts were expressed ones. Naive, central memory and regulatory T cell samples underwent deep immunoSEQ sequencing, averaging around 3.6 million total reads per sample. Sorted cells were lysed in RLT buffer and RNA was extracted with DNase-treated RNeasy Micro or Mini kits, depending on cell number. To prevent cross-contamination, every cell subset was processed on its own, while patient and healthy donor samples were processed together. TCRB sequences were amplified from cDNA with the immunoSEQ multiplex PCR, producing 87-bp fragments spanning the CDR3 region. The amplicons were sequenced using the Illumina HiSeq platform. On the study's bioinformatics: PCR bias was corrected computationally using synthetic template baselines, and reads within Hamming distance 2 were collapsed, with unmergeable singletons discarded. Reads were aligned to IMGT to assign V, D and J genes, CDR3 length, and insertions or deletions at six rearrangement sites. Within each subset, clonotype counts were normalized to sorted cell number, after which true diversity and Gini coefficients were computed with the tcR R package. The overlap coefficient, calculated on TCRB nucleotide sequences, was used to measure repertoire sharing. Out-of-frame TCRB sequences from naive cells were analyzed as a proxy for the pre-selection repertoire. Sourced from immuneACCESS, this table was stored by TCRdb with only in-frame sequences that have V and J called. A share of the clones is absent; for the studies checked, an unresolved V gene accounts for under half, and the remainder has no known explanation. That table furnishes V, J and clone size, whereas the DNA furnished D and trimming. The sample records under 500,000 clones, 30% of which are singletons. The top ten clones comprise 0.065% of the sample.

Points on this clone: The antigen this receptor binds is unknown. It has no much larger one-base neighbor in the sample; base qualities were not kept.

The clonotype was recovered from a young man in good health. Material for sequencing was naive CD4+ T cells from blood. What this sample's cell subset or site label stands for: true naive CD4+ T cells. The rearrangement combines TRBV29-1 with TRBJ2-7, with TRBD2 identical over 12 junction bases. The encoded CDR3 is CSVDYSGTSGSYEQYF. The DNA sequence follows: TGCAGCGTTGATTACTCCGGGACTAGCGGGTCGTACGAGCAGTACTTC.